This T cell receptor (beta chain) is drawn from a study of blood T cell repertoires in COVID-19. Recovered status in Cohort 3 required two negative PCRs, clearance, or symptom resolution. Germline V CDR1 and CDR2: LNHDA, SQIVND (reference sequence). With 5 bases removed from V and 3 bases from J, the gap between germline ends came to 8 bases. CDR3 length: 13 residues. This clone was seen only a few times. TCRdb's copy holds only in-frame clones and misses some; the assay was immunoSEQ multiplex PCR. This sample has about 190,000 clones, with roughly 84% found just once. The origin of this receptor is a woman in her 30s who had recovered from COVID-19. Material for sequencing was PBMCs or T cells enriched from blood (not recorded which). V usage is TRBV19 and J usage is TRBJ1-5; no clear D gene. The CDR3 protein is CASSPGLNQPQHF. The CDR3 coding sequence is TGTGCCAGTAGTCCGGGTCTCAATCAGCCCCAGCATTTT.